This T cell receptor (beta chain) was recorded in a study of CD8 T cells in ankylosing spondylitis. Whole-study findings and limits: In ankylosing spondylitis blood, a motif of seven to nine highly homologous TCR beta variants appeared characteristic.

CDR3 length equals 13 residues. Trimming pared 3 bases from V and 6 bases from J, leaving 12 bases between. CDR1 and CDR2 (germline): SGHNT, YYREEE (reference sequence). MiXCR, run by TCRdb on the 5' RACE reads, gives a single entry per CDR3 protein. The sample shows a few hundred thousand distinct CDR3 sequences, roughly a sixth of them seen only once. As for this clonotype: Antigen unknown.

The J gene is TRBJ1-2, the V gene TRBV5-4, with D tentatively TRBD1 (6 bases). Source material: blood, either unsorted or a sorted T cell fraction (not recorded which). This receptor was obtained from a male donor with ankylosing spondylitis. In nucleotides, the CDR3 is TGTGCCAGCAGCTACGGACAGAAGGATGGCTACACCTTC. This codes for CASSYGQKDGYTF.